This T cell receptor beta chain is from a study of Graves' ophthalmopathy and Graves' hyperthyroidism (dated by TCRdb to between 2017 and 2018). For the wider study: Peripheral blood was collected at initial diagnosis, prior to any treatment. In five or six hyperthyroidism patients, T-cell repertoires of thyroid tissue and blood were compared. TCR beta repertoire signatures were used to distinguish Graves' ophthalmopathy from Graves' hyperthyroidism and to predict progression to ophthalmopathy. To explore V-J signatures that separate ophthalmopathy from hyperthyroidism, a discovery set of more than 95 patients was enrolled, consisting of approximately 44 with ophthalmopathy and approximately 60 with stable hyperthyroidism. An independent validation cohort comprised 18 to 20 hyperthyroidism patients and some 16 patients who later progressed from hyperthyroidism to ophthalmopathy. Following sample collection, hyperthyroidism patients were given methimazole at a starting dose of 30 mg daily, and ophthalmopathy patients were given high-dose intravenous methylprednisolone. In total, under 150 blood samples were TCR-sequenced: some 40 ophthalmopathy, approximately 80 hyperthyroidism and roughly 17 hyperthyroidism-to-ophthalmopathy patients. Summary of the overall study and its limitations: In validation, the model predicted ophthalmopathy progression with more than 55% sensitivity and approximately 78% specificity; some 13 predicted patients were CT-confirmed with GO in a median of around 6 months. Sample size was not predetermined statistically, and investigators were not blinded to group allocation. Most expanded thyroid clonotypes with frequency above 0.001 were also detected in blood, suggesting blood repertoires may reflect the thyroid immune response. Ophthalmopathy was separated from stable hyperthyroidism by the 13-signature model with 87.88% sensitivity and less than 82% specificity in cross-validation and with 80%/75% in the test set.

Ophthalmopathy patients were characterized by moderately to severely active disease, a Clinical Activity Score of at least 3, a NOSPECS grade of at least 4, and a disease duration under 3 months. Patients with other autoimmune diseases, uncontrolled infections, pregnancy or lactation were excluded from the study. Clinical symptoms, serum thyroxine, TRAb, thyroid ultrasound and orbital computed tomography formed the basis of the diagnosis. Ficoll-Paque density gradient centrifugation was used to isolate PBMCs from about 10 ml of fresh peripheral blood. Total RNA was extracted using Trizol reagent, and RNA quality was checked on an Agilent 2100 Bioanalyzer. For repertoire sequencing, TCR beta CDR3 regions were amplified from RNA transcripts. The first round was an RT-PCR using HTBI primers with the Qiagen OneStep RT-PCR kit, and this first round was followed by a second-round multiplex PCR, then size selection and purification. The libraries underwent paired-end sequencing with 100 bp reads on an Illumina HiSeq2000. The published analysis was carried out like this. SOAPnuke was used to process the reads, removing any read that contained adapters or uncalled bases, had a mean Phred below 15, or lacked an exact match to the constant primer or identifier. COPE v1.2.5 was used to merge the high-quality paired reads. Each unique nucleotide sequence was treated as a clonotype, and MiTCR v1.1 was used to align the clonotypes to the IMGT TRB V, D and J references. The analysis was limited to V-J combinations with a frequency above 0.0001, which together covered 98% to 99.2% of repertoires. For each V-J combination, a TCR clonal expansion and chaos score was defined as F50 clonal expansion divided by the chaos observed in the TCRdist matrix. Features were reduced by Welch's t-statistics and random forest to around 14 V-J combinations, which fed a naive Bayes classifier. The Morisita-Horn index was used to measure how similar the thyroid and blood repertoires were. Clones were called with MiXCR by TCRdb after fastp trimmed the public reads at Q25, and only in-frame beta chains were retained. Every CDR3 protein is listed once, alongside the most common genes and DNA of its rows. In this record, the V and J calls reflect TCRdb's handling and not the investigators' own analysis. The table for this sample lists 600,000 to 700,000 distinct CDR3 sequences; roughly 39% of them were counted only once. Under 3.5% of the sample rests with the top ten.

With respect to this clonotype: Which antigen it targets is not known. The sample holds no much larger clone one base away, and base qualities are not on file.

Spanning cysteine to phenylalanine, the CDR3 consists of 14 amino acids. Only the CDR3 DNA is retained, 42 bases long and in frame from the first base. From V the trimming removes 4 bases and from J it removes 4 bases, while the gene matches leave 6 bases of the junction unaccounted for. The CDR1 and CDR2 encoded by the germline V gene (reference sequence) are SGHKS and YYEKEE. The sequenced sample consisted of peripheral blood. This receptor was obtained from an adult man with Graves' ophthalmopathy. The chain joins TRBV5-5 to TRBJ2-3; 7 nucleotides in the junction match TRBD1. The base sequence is TGTGCCAGCAGCGTGACAGGGAGCGCAGATACGCAGTATTTT. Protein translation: CASSVTGSADTQYF.